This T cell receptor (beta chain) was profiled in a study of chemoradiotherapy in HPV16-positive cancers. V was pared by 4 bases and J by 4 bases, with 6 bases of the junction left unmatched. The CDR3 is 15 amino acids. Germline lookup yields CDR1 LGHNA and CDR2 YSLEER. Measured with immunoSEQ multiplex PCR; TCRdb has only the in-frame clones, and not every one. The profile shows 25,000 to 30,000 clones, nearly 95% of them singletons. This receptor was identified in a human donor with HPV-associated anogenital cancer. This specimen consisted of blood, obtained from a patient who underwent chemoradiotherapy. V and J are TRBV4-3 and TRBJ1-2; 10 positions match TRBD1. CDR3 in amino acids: CASSPRDRGGYGYTF. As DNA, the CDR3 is TGCGCCAGCAGCCCCCGGGACAGGGGCGGCTATGGCTACACCTTC.